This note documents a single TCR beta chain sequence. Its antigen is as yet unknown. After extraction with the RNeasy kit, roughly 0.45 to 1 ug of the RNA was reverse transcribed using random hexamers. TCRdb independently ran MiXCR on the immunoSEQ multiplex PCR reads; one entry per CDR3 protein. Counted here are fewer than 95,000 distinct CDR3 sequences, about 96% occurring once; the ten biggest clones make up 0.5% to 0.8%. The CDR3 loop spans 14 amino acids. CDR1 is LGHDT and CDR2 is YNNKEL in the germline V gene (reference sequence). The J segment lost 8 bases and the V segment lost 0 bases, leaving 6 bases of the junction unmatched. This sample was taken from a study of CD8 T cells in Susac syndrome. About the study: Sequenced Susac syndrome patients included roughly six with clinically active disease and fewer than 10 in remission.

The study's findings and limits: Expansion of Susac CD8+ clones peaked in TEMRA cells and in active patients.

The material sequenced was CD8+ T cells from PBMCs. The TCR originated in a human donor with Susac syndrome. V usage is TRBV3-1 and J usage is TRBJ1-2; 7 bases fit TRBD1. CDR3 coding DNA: TGTGCCAGCAGCCAAGATAGGGGGCTCGGGGGCTACACCTTC. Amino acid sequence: CASSQDRGLGGYTF.